The rows below give T cell receptor beta chains drawn from one sample of a study of PD-1 blockade in mismatch repair-deficient tumors. Profiling relied on immunoSEQ multiplex PCR, and the TCRdb table lists in-frame clones only, not all of them. The sample carries 90,000 to 130,000 clones, around 80% recorded once. The sample here was peripheral blood, taken around 60 weeks after starting pembrolizumab. These receptors were obtained from an adult with mismatch repair-deficient cancer. CDR3s include the opening cysteine and the closing phenylalanine or tryptophan. Each record gives: D gene, V gene, clone size, J gene, CDR3 protein, CDR3 DNA. The D gene is left open where the match is weak. A row's size may be missing; if present it is once, few, many or a size class.

d_gene: -
v_gene: TRBV6-1
abundance: once
j_gene: TRBJ2-2
CDR3aa: CASRDSLELFF
CDR3nt: TGTGCCAGCAGGGACAGCCTCGAGCTGTTTTTT

d_gene: TRBD1
v_gene: TRBV19
abundance: -
j_gene: TRBJ2-5
CDR3aa: CASSSRGQETQYF
CDR3nt: TGTGCCAGTAGTAGCAGGGGGCAGGAGACCCAGTACTTC

d_gene: -
v_gene: TRBV5-8
abundance: -
j_gene: TRBJ2-7
CDR3aa: CASSPLWAPYEQYF
CDR3nt: TGTGCCAGCAGTCCTTTATGGGCACCCTACGAGCAGTACTTC

d_gene: -
v_gene: TRBV10-1
abundance: -
j_gene: TRBJ1-1
CDR3aa: CASSPGNTEAFF
CDR3nt: TGCGCCAGCAGCCCAGGGAACACTGAAGCTTTCTTT

d_gene: TRBD1
v_gene: TRBV14
abundance: -
j_gene: TRBJ1-1
CDR3aa: CASSLRQGEFTEAFF
CDR3nt: TGTGCCAGCAGCCTTCGACAGGGGGAATTCACTGAAGCTTTCTTT

d_gene: -
v_gene: TRBV5-1
abundance: -
j_gene: TRBJ2-7
CDR3aa: CASSAGTPAEQYF
CDR3nt: TGCGCCAGCAGCGCCGGGACCCCAGCCGAGCAGTACTTC

d_gene: -
v_gene: TRBV5-8
abundance: few
j_gene: TRBJ2-4
CDR3aa: CASSPRIILAKNIQYF
CDR3nt: TGTGCCAGCAGCCCACGGATAATACTAGCCAAAAACATTCAGTACTTC

d_gene: TRBD2
v_gene: TRBV5-1
abundance: -
j_gene: TRBJ2-3
CDR3aa: CASSGGSSGRKDTQYF
CDR3nt: TGCGCCAGCAGCGGGGGTAGTAGCGGGAGGAAGGATACGCAGTATTTT

d_gene: TRBD2
v_gene: TRBV27
abundance: -
j_gene: TRBJ2-1
CDR3aa: CASSTSSGLSYNEQFF
CDR3nt: TGTGCCAGCAGTACCTCTAGCGGCCTCTCCTACAATGAGCAGTTCTTC

d_gene: -
v_gene: TRBV9
abundance: -
j_gene: TRBJ2-3
CDR3aa: CASSAGGALSTDTQYF
CDR3nt: TGTGCCAGCAGCGCAGGGGGGGCTTTAAGCACAGATACGCAGTATTTT

d_gene: -
v_gene: TRBV29-1
abundance: -
j_gene: TRBJ2-1
CDR3aa: CSVEEAGTYNEQFF
CDR3nt: TGCAGCGTTGAAGAGGCAGGGACCTACAATGAGCAGTTCTTC

d_gene: -
v_gene: TRBV30
abundance: -
j_gene: TRBJ1-1
CDR3aa: CAWSVRTDEAFF
CDR3nt: TGTGCCTGGAGTGTACGGACGGATGAAGCTTTCTTT

d_gene: TRBD2
v_gene: TRBV27
abundance: -
j_gene: TRBJ2-7
CDR3aa: CASSVRAGTSGTYEQYF
CDR3nt: TGTGCCAGCAGTGTCAGAGCCGGGACTAGCGGGACCTACGAGCAGTACTTC

d_gene: -
v_gene: TRBV7-9
abundance: -
j_gene: TRBJ1-1
CDR3aa: CASSLTLNTEAFF
CDR3nt: TGTGCCAGCAGCCTGACACTGAACACTGAAGCTTTCTTT

d_gene: -
v_gene: TRBV7-9
abundance: few
j_gene: TRBJ2-4
CDR3aa: CASSLGQTKNIQYF
CDR3nt: TGTGCCAGCAGCTTAGGACAGACCAAAAACATTCAGTACTTC

d_gene: -
v_gene: TRBV7-8
abundance: -
j_gene: TRBJ2-3
CDR3aa: CASSLGGTDTQYF
CDR3nt: TGTGCCAGCAGCTTGGGAGGCACAGATACGCAGTATTTT

d_gene: -
v_gene: TRBV11-2
abundance: few
j_gene: TRBJ1-5
CDR3aa: CASSLVEGNQPQHF
CDR3nt: TGTGCCAGCAGCTTAGTGGAGGGGAATCAGCCCCAGCATTTT

d_gene: -
v_gene: TRBV19
abundance: -
j_gene: TRBJ2-2
CDR3aa: CASSRPFRGTGELFF
CDR3nt: TGTGCCAGTAGTCGGCCTTTTCGGGGCACCGGGGAGCTGTTTTTT

d_gene: -
v_gene: TRBV2
abundance: -
j_gene: TRBJ2-3
CDR3aa: CASRDNLDTQYF
CDR3nt: TGTGCCAGCAGGGACAATCTTGATACGCAGTATTTT

d_gene: TRBD1
v_gene: TRBV10-1
abundance: -
j_gene: TRBJ1-2
CDR3aa: CASSETRTGDGYTF
CDR3nt: TGCGCCAGCAGTGAGACTAGGACAGGGGACGGCTACACCTTC

d_gene: -
v_gene: TRBV6-1
abundance: -
j_gene: TRBJ1-2
CDR3aa: CASSEWGHNYGYTF
CDR3nt: TGTGCCAGCAGTGAATGGGGACATAACTATGGCTACACCTTC

d_gene: -
v_gene: TRBV27
abundance: -
j_gene: TRBJ2-1
CDR3aa: CASRQGSSYNEQFF
CDR3nt: TGTGCCAGCAGGCAAGGAAGCTCCTACAATGAGCAGTTCTTC

d_gene: -
v_gene: TRBV11-2
abundance: -
j_gene: TRBJ1-2
CDR3aa: CASSSRSGLNGYTF
CDR3nt: TGTGCCAGCAGCTCCCGATCGGGACTTAATGGCTACACCTTC

d_gene: -
v_gene: TRBV18
abundance: -
j_gene: TRBJ2-3
CDR3aa: CASSPMGPADTQYF
CDR3nt: TGTGCCAGCTCACCGATGGGGCCAGCAGATACGCAGTATTTT

d_gene: TRBD1
v_gene: TRBV5-1
abundance: few
j_gene: TRBJ1-2
CDR3aa: CASSWDDRGRYGYTF
CDR3nt: TGCGCCAGCAGCTGGGATGACAGGGGGCGGTACGGCTACACCTTC

d_gene: TRBD1
v_gene: TRBV7-2
abundance: few
j_gene: TRBJ2-7
CDR3aa: CASSAAGTGPYEQYF
CDR3nt: TGTGCCAGCAGCGCAGCCGGGACAGGACCCTACGAGCAGTACTTC

d_gene: -
v_gene: TRBV19
abundance: -
j_gene: TRBJ1-2
CDR3aa: CASSISGGRAGYTF
CDR3nt: TGTGCCAGTAGTATCTCAGGCGGGCGGGCTGGCTACACCTTC

d_gene: TRBD2
v_gene: TRBV4-1
abundance: -
j_gene: TRBJ2-7
CDR3aa: CASSQLPGLDRYEQYF
CDR3nt: TGCGCCAGCAGCCAATTACCGGGACTAGATCGGTACGAGCAGTACTTC